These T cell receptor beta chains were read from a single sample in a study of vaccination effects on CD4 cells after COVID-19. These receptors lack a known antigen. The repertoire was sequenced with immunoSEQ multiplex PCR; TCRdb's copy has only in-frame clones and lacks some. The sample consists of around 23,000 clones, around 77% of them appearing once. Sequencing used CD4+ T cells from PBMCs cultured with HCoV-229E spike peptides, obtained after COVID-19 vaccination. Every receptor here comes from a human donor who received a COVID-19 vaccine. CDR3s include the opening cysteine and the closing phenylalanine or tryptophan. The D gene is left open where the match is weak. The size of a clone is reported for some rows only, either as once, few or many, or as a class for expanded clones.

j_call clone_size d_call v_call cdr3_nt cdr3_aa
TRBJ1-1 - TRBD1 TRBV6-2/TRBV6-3 TGTGCCAGCAGTCGGGGACAGGGGGTGCTTCGAAACACTGAAGCTTTCTTT CASSRGQGVLRNTEAFF
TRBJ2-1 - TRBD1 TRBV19 TGTGCCAGTAGTTACACCCAGGACAGGATAAGGTACAATGAGCAGTTCTTC CASSYTQDRIRYNEQFF
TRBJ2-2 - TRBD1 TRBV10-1 TGCGCCAGCAGTACCAGGACAGGGGCTGAGGCCGGGGAGCTGTTTTTT CASSTRTGAEAGELFF
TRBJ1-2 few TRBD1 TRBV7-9 TGTGCCAGCAGCTTTACAGGGGGCGGTTCTGGCTACACCTTC CASSFTGGGSGYTF
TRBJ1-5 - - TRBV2 TGTGCCAGCAGTGAAGCCGGATTTTTGGCGGTAAGCAATCAGCCCCAGCATTTT CASSEAGFLAVSNQPQHF
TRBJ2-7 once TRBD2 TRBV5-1 TGCGCCAGCAGCTCCTCCGGGACTAGTGGCGAGCAGTACTTC CASSSSGTSGEQYF
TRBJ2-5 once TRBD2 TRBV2 TGTGCCAGCAGGGGACTAGCGGCGCGGGGGGACCAGTACTTC CASRGLAARGDQYF
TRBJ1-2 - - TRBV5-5 TGTGCCAGCAGCTCCGGGGATCTGGGCTACACCTTC CASSSGDLGYTF
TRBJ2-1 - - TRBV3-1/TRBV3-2 TGTGCCAGCAGCCAAGAAAACCTACCCTCTTACAATGAGCAGTTCTTC CASSQENLPSYNEQFF
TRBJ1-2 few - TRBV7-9 TGTGCCAGCAGCTTAATGGACTCGAGGGCTTATGGCTACACCTTC CASSLMDSRAYGYTF
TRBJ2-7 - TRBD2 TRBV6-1 TGTGCCAGCAGTGAAGCGTTTGGGAGGGGCTCCTACGAGCAGTACTTC CASSEAFGRGSYEQYF
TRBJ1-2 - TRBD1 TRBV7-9 TGTGCCAGCAGGCCCCCCGGACAGGGGATGTATGGCTACACCTTC CASRPPGQGMYGYTF
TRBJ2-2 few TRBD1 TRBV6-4 TGTGCCAGCAGTGACAGACTTCGGACAGGGTCGAACACCGGGGAGCTGTTTTTT CASSDRLRTGSNTGELFF
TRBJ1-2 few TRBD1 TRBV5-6 TGTGCCAGCAGCTTGAGGTGGCCAGGGGGCGCCGAGGCCTATGGCTACACCTTC CASSLRWPGGAEAYGYTF
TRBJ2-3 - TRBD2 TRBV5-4 TGTGCCAGCAGCTCCCAGCGGGGAAGCACAGATACGCAGTATTTT CASSSQRGSTDTQYF
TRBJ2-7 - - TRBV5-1 TGCGCCAGCAGCTTGGAAGCTCGAACAGAGCAGTACTTC CASSLEARTEQYF